The 20 T cell receptor beta chains below all came from one sample that was sequenced in a study of T cells in Graves' hyperthyroidism and ophthalmopathy. Using RNA transcripts as the source, TCR beta CDR3 regions were amplified. HTBI primers drove first-round RT-PCR of the TCR CDR3. TCRdb analysed the multiplex PCR reads with MiXCR anew, one entry per CDR3 protein. In the table there are nearly 750,000 distinct CDR3 sequences, around a third of which are singletons. The sample consisted of blood. The receptors here all came from a woman between 40 and 50 years old with Graves' hyperthyroidism.

Details on this clonotype: A much more abundant neighbour one base away suggests this may be a read error. Because it lacks the conserved phenylalanine or tryptophan at the end, this CDR3 is likely a read error. The chain links TRBV20-1 to TRBJ2-7; either TRBD1 or TRBD2 may supply D (5 bases each). The germline CDR1 and CDR2 sequences are DFQATT and SNEGSKA (reference sequence). The CDR3 covers 12 residues. The V gene lost 6 bases and the J gene lost 6 bases, with 15 bases spanning the gap. CDR3 sequence (DNA): TGCAGTGCCAACCCGAGGGGTGGCGAGCAGTACCTC. Amino acid sequence: CSANPRGGEQYL.

The V and J genes are TRBV10-3 and TRBJ1-4; D remains unclear. Germline CDR1 reads ENHRY; CDR2 reads SYGVKD. This CDR3 spans 14 amino acids. Deletions cut 3 bases from V and 6 bases from J, with 11 bases between. The chain's CDR3 is CAISDTGLDEKLFF. DNA for the CDR3: TGTGCCATCAGTGACACGGGCCTTGATGAAAAACTGTTTTTT.

This clonotype occurred many times. CDR3 nucleotide sequence: TGCAGCGTTGACCCGACAGGGCTAGATGGCTACACCTTC. Residues: CSVDPTGLDGYTF. V is TRBV29-1 and J is TRBJ1-2; 7 positions match TRBD1. CDR1 and CDR2 from the germline V gene are SQVTM and ANQGSEA. The ends lost 3 bases at V and 6 bases at J; junction bases unmatched: 7. The length of the CDR3 is 13 residues. The variable domain in full, with the rest retrieved from reference TRBV29-1 and TRBJ1-2, is SAVISQKPSRDICQRGTSLTIQCQVDSQVTMMFWYRQQPGQSLTLIATANQGSEATYESGFVIDKFPISRPNLTFSTLTVSNMSPEDSSIYLCSVDPTGLDGYTFGSGTRLTVV.

This clonotype occurred many times. The CDR3 protein is CASSLGTGGKVGEQYF. The CDR3 DNA reads as TGTGCCAGCAGCTTAGGGACAGGGGGCAAGGTGGGGGAGCAGTACTTC. This chain connects TRBV7-8 to TRBJ2-7; TRBD1 agrees at 11 bases. J gave up 7 bases and V 1 base, and 9 bases lay outside the gene matches. CDR1 and CDR2 (germline): SGHVS, FQNEAQ. This CDR3 contains 16 residues.

This clonotype was recorded at least ten times. The CDR3 reads CATKGGPTGELFF. CDR3 in DNA: TGTGCCACCAAGGGGGGCCCCACCGGGGAGCTGTTTTTT. This rearrangement joins TRBV24-1 to TRBJ2-2; perhaps D is TRBD1 or TRBD2 (6 bases each). The CDR3 totals 13 residues. Trimming removed 8 bases from V and 4 bases from J, with 10 bases in between. Germline values: CDR1 KGHDR, CDR2 SFDVKD.

There are many counts of this clonotype. The rearrangement uses TRBV7-9 and TRBJ1-1, with D perhaps matching TRBD1 (6 bases). The CDR3 extends over 13 amino acids. Germline V gene lookup returns CDR1 SEHNR and CDR2 FQNEAQ (reference sequence). The germline V and J ends were trimmed by 4 bases and 7 bases, with 13 bases remaining between them. The CDR3 DNA follows: TGTGCCAGCAGCTCACAGGGCCCCCATGAAGCTTTCTTT. It encodes CASSSQGPHEAFF.

The chain is built from TRBV29-1 and TRBJ1-2, with 10 nucleotides matching TRBD1. In germline, CDR1 is SQVTM, CDR2 ANQGSEA. Trimming removed 5 bases from V and 4 bases from J; junction bases left unmatched: 4. The CDR3 totals 13 residues. CDR3: CSVRTGGVYGYTF. CDR3 in DNA: TGCAGCGTTAGGACAGGGGGGGTCTATGGCTACACCTTC.

This clonotype was seen more than once but under ten times. A single base separates this from a much larger clone, so it may be a read error. This rearrangement joins TRBV10-3 to TRBJ2-5; D uncertain. This CDR3 contains 12 residues. Germline loops: CDR1 ENHRY, CDR2 SYGVKD. CDR3 coding DNA: TGTGCCGTCAGTGATCATGCGGAGACCCAGTACTTC. Encoded protein: CAVSDHAETQYF.

V and J are TRBV19 and TRBJ1-1, with a possible D match to TRBD1 (6 bases). Trimming cost V 1 base and J 8 bases, with 17 bases left between them. From germline, CDR1 is LNHDA and CDR2 SQIVND (reference sequence). The CDR3 loop spans 15 amino acids. The CDR3: CASSIGGPATGEAFF. DNA of the CDR3: TGTGCCAGTAGTATAGGCGGACCAGCTACAGGGGAAGCTTTCTTT.

The genes are TRBV10-3 and TRBJ2-2; TRBD2 is a possible D gene (5 bases). Trimming left V 0 bases short and J 0 bases short, with 11 bases between. The CDR3 runs to 17 residues. Germline CDR1 is ENHRY and CDR2 is SYGVKD. DNA for the CDR3: TGTGCCATCAGTGAGTCAAGGGTGGGAGCGAACACCGGGGAGCTGTTTTTT. Translation: CAISESRVGANTGELFF.

The chain uses TRBV9 and TRBJ1-4; the match to TRBD1 covers 9 bases. CDR1 is SGDLS and CDR2 is YYNGEE in the germline V gene. V lost 0 bases, J lost 6 bases, and 6 bases stayed unmatched. The length of the CDR3 is 16 residues. This CDR3 is CASSVEDRGLDEKLFF. CDR3 DNA: TGTGCCAGCAGCGTAGAGGACAGGGGTCTGGATGAAAAACTGTTTTTT.

This chain links TRBV19 with TRBJ2-5; no firm D call. This CDR3 has 12 amino acids. Germline V gene data show CDR1 as LNHDA and CDR2 as SQIVND (reference sequence). Trimming pared 3 bases from V and 5 bases from J, leaving 7 bases between. The CDR3 protein is CASSMDRETQYF. In nucleotides, the CDR3 is TGTGCCAGTAGTATGGACCGGGAGACCCAGTACTTC.

The table lists this clonotype with many counts. This sequence joins TRBV29-1 and TRBJ2-5; 9 bases are a match to TRBD1. Germline-derived CDR1 and CDR2 are SQVTM and ANQGSEA. The CDR3 sequence is 13 residues long. V gave up 4 bases and J gave up 3 bases; unmatched junction bases: 3. CDR3 sequence: CSVVRDREETQYF. The CDR3 coding sequence is TGCAGCGTTGTTAGGGACAGGGAAGAGACCCAGTACTTC.

The chain has TRBV19 and TRBJ2-3, with a weak D call TRBD1 (5 bases). V shed 5 bases and J shed 6 bases, with 21 bases lying between them. Germline values: CDR1 LNHDA, CDR2 SQIVND (reference sequence). This CDR3 has 16 residues. The CDR3 loop is CASSPPTALGADTQYF. In DNA, the CDR3 is TGTGCCAGTAGTCCACCTACGGCTCTAGGGGCTGATACGCAGTATTTT.

The chain carries TRBV7-8 and TRBJ1-1; TRBD1 agrees at 8 bases. The junction had 5 bases not matched to a gene; V was cut back by 1 base and J by 4 bases. The CDR3 runs to 15 residues. Germline CDR1 SGHVS, CDR2 FQNEAQ. CDR3 region: CASSLVDRGGTEAFF. CDR3 in DNA: TGTGCCAGCAGCTTAGTCGACAGGGGCGGCACTGAAGCTTTCTTT. The full variable domain, in which reference TRBV7-8 and TRBJ1-1 provide the parts outside the CDR3, is GAGVSQSPRYKVAKRGQDVALRCDPISGHVSLFWYQQALGQGPEFLTYFQNEAQLDKSGLPSDRFFAERPEGSVSTLKIQRTQQEDSAVYLCASSLVDRGGTEAFFGQGTRLTVV.

Only one count was recorded for this clonotype. This may come from a read error, since a much larger clone is one base off. V is TRBV6-5 and J is TRBJ1-4; 8 bases are a match to TRBD1. The CDR3 length is 16 residues. Per germline, CDR1 MNHEY and CDR2 SVGAGI. The CDR3 region is CAISYGQGRTNEKLFF. Here the CDR3 DNA reads TGTGCCATCAGTTACGGACAGGGCAGGACTAATGAAAAACTGTTTTTT.

This clonotype has a count of ten or more. The chain couples TRBV7-2 to TRBJ2-5; perhaps TRBD1 as D (6 bases). V lost 3 bases to trimming and J lost 0 bases, with 11 bases between them. This CDR3 spans 15 amino acids. Germline loops: CDR1 SGHTA, CDR2 FQGNSA. CDR3 loop: CASSLVWDNQETQYF. The CDR3 coding sequence is TGTGCCAGCAGCTTGGTTTGGGACAACCAAGAGACCCAGTACTTC. Full variable domain (outside the CDR3, taken from reference TRBV7-2 and TRBJ2-5): GAGVSQSPSNKVTEKGKDVELRCDPISGHTALYWYRQSLGQGLEFLIYFQGNSAPDKSGLPSDRFSAERTGGSVSTLTIQRTQQEDSAVYLCASSLVWDNQETQYFGPGTRLLVL.

This clonotype was counted only a few times. The chain recombines TRBV6-1 with TRBJ1-1, with D maybe TRBD1 (6 bases). This CDR3 has 15 amino acids. V was shortened by 6 bases and J by 6 bases, with 20 bases between the two germline ends. CDR1 MNHNS and CDR2 SASEGT come from the germline V gene. CDR3 in amino acids: CASSQTGTLGAEAFF. In DNA form, the CDR3 reads TGTGCCAGCAGCCAAACAGGGACCCTGGGCGCTGAAGCTTTCTTT.

Only a few counts were recorded for this clonotype. The chain carries TRBV24-1 and TRBJ2-6; TRBD1 matches at 7 bases. Trimming removed 5 bases from V and 3 bases from J; junction bases left unmatched: 6. The germline gives CDR1 KGHDR, CDR2 SFDVKD. The CDR3 length is 16 residues. The CDR3 loop reads CATSAGTDFGANVLTF. The CDR3 DNA follows: TGTGCCACCAGTGCCGGGACAGACTTTGGGGCCAACGTCCTGACTTTC.

The V gene is TRBV7-9, the J gene TRBJ1-1; 7 positions agree with TRBD1. Germline lookup yields CDR1 SEHNR and CDR2 FQNEAQ (reference sequence). J lost 4 bases, V lost 6 bases, and 11 bases had no gene match. The CDR3 contains 15 residues. The CDR3: CASSAPKGGITEAFF. The CDR3 coding sequence is TGTGCCAGCAGTGCCCCGAAAGGGGGCATCACTGAAGCTTTCTTT.